This TCR beta chain was documented in a study of blood T cells in healthy people across ages (dated by TCRdb to the mid-2010s). For context, the study as a whole: In model experiments, template switching captured roughly one uniquely barcoded TCR beta cDNA molecule for every two T cells. Using deep sequencing normalized with unique cDNA molecular identifiers, the study measured how TCR beta repertoire diversity changes with age. Four age groups were formed from the donors: young (average 16 years), middle-aged (approximately 40), aged (62) and long-lived (around 82). Donors of different ages were randomly distributed across sequencing lanes to avoid experimental bias. Two additional independent replicas of 1 million unique cDNA reads from the same blood draw were analyzed for two donors (one aged 18 to 30 and one aged 80 or older).

The research as a whole found: As age increased, observed TCR beta diversity per million T cells dropped in a roughly linear way, and a significant reduction was already evident by age roughly 40. Bulk unsorted PBMC profiling prevented conclusive comparison of naive and antigen-experienced compartments. Estimates of total diversity based on one million sequenced T cells were regarded as lower bounds and as underestimates. The percentage of naive T cells measured by flow cytometry correlated strongly with observed TCR beta diversity. Because the CMV infection status of the donors was unknown, age-related changes in expanded clonotypes may potentially have been confounded. Compared with the aged group, more naive CD4+ T cells, fewer expanded clones and increased TCR diversity were shown by the long-lived group, suggesting age selection.

The library came from 5' RACE. TCRdb lists the instrument as Illumina HiSeq 2500. The second PCR ran for about 6 to 11 cycles and used a J-beta primer mix along with a sample-barcoded 5' primer. A unique molecular identifier was introduced onto each TCR beta cDNA molecule by a template-switch 5' adaptor carrying 12 random nucleotides. At least 2.5 million CDR3-containing paired-end reads were obtained from each sample. The Mint cDNA synthesis kit, primed by a TRBC-specific oligonucleotide, was used to synthesize first-strand cDNA from all RNA. All cDNA was treated with uracil-DNA glycosylase and then went through a first 18-cycle PCR with the universal primers M1SS and BC2_uni_R. In the paper's pipeline: For normalization, 1 million high-quality reads, each with a distinct molecular identifier, were randomly selected from each sample. Instead of being binned into consensus sequences, reads with shared molecular identifiers were discarded. CDR3 identification, clonotype clustering and error correction used MiTCR with a Q25 quality threshold and the strictest error-elimination algorithm. A nonparametric unseen species model with Euler transformation was used to estimate lower-bound total TCR beta diversity. The public reads were run again by TCRdb, first through fastp at Q25 and then through MiXCR, and only productive beta chains were kept. Every distinct CDR3 protein forms one entry, paired with its most common genes and DNA. What appears here as the V and J calls and clone size reflects TCRdb's work, not the paper's. Across this sample there are about 1.8 million distinct CDR3 sequences, with roughly 52% seen only once. The ten biggest clones cover 2% to 2.5% of the sample.

Notes on this clonotype: Its antigen is currently not known. No per-base quality is available; no much larger clone lies one base away.

The donors were roughly 39 Caucasian individuals from Russia, aged roughly 6 to 100 years, who were systemically healthy. Each donor gave ten milliliters of peripheral blood, drawn into EDTA-treated Vacutainer tubes. Ficoll-Paque density-gradient centrifugation was used to isolate PBMCs, with at least 7 million per sample. Total RNA was extracted from PBMCs with Trizol reagent, with at least 5.5 micrograms obtained per sample. Naive CD45RAhigh/CD27high T cell percentages were measured by flow cytometry on a PBMC aliquot from every donor. This TCR was sampled from a woman aged 40 to 50 in good health. Material: blood.

The CDR3 amino acid sequence is: CASSQRTGKNEQFF. The sequence in DNA is TGTGCCAGCAGCCAGAGGACAGGGAAGAATGAGCAGTTCTTC. The chain links TRBV3-1 with TRBJ2-1, and TRBD1 matches 8 of the central bases. The CDR3 runs 14 residues from the cysteine to the phenylalanine. Of all the DNA, just the CDR3 is kept, 42 bases in frame from base 1. Trimmed from V: 3 bases; trimmed from J: 7 bases; junction bases lacking a gene match: 5. The CDR1 and CDR2 encoded by the germline V gene (reference sequence) are LGHDT and YNNKEL.